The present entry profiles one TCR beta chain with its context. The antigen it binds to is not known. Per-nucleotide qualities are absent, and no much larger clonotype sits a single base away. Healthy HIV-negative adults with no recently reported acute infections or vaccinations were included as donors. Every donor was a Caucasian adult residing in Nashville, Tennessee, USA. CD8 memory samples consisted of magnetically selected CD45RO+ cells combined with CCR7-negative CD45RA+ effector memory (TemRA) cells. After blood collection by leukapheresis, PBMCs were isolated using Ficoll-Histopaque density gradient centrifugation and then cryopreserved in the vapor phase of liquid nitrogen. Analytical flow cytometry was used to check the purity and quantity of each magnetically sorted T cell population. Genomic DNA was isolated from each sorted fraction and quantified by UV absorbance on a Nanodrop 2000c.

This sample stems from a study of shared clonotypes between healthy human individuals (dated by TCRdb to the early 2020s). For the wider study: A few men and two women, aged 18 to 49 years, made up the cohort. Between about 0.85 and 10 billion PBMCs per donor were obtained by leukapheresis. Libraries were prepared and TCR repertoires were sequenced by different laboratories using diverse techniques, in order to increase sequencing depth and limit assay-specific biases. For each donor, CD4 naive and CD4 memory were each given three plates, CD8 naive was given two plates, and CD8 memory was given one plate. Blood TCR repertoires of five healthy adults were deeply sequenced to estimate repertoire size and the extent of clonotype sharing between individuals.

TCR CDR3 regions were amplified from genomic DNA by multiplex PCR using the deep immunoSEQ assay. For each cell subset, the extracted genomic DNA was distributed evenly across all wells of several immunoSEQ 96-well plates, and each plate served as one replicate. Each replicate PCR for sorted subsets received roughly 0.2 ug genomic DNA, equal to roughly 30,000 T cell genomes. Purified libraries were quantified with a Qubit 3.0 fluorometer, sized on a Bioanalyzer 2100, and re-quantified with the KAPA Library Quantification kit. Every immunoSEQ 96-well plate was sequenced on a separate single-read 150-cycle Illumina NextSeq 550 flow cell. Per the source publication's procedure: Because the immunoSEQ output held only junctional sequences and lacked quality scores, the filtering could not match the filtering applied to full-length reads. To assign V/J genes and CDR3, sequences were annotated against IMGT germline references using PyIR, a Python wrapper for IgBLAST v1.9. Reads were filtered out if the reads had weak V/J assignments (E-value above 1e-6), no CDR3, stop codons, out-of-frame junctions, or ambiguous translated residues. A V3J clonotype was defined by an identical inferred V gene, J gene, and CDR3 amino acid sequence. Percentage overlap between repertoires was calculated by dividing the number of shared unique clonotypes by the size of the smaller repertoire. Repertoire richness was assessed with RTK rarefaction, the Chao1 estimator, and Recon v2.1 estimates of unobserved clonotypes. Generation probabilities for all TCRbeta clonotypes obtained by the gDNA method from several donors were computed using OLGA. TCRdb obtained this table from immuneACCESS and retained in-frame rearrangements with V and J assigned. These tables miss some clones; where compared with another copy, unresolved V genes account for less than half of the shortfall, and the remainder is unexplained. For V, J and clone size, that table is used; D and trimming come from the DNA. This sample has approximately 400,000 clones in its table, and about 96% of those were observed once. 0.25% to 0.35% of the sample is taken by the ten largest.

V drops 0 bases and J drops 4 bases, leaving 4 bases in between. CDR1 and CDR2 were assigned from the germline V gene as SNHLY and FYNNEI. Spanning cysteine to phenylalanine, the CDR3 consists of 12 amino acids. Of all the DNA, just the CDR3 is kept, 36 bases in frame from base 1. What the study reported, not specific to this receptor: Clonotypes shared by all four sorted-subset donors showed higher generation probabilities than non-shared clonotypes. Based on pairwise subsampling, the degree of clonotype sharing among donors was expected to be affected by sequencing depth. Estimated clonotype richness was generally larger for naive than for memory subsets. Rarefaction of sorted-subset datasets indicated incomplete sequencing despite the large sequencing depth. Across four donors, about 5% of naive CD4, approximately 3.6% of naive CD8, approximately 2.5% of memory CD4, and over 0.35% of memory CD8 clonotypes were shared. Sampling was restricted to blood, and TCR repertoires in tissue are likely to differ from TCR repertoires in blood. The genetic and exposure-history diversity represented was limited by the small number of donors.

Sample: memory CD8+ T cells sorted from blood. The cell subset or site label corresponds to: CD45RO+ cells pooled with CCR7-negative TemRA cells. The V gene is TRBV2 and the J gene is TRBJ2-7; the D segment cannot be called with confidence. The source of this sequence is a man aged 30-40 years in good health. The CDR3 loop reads CASSEAKYEQYF. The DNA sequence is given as TGTGCCAGCAGTGAAGCTAAGTACGAGCAGTACTTC.